This TCR beta chain emerged from a study of T cells of healthy individuals. This clonotype was seen more than once but under ten times. TCRdb analysed the 5' RACE reads with MiXCR anew, one entry per CDR3 protein. The table has 35,000 to 45,000 distinct CDR3 sequences, 4% to 5% seen once. V gave up 3 bases and J gave up 0 bases; unmatched junction bases: 5. Per the germline V gene, CDR1 is MGHDK and CDR2 is SYGVNS. CDR3 length: 16 amino acids. The sequence derives from a human donor in good health. V usage is TRBV25-1 and J usage is TRBJ2-1; 7 nucleotides line up with TRBD2. CDR3: CASSDPLADSYNEQFF. The CDR3 nucleotides are TGTGCCAGCAGTGACCCTCTAGCGGACTCCTACAATGAGCAGTTCTTC.